Reported below is one TCR beta chain. Its antigen has not been determined. No much larger clonotype is one base removed from it; base qualities were not supplied. TCRbeta CDR3 regions were amplified from genomic DNA by means of the immunoSEQ Assay, a bias-controlled multiplex PCR. On the study's bioinformatics: The number of nucleated cells in each sample was estimated by amplification of reference gene primers within the assay. To quantify the absolute abundance of each unique TCRbeta CDR3 rearrangement, sequence reads were collapsed and filtered. For each sample, productive Simpson clonality was calculated by taking the square root of Simpson's diversity index across productive rearrangements. TCRdb mirrors the immuneACCESS table, restricted to in-frame sequences. Some clones are absent from its copies; in checked studies, under half trace to an unresolved V gene, and the reason for the others is unknown. That table supplies the V and J calls and clone size; D and trimming were determined from the DNA. The sample includes approximately 97,000 clones, with about nine tenths observed a single time. Around 4.4% of the sample comes from the top ten.

This sample was taken from a study of blood T cell repertoires in COVID-19 (TCRdb year 2020). Context from the whole study: Collaborator samples came from the United States, Italy and Spain and covered acute and convalescent phases of COVID-19. The prospective study material was composed of cDNA or gDNA derived from T cells, B-cell-depleted T cells, or PBMCs. Subjects who had been exposed to COVID-19, were actively infected with it, or had recovered from it provided the deeply sampled blood TCRbeta repertoires that made up the dataset. The repertoires were released in a freely available public database intended as a resource for research on the immune response to SARS-CoV-2. Samples were obtained from the ongoing ImmuneRACE study (first 160 participants) and from 950 to 1,500 subjects provided by 6 global collaborators. The sample metadata nearly always contained a de-identified subject ID, COVID-19 status, age in years and sex. Where HLA class I and class II types were available, the types were taken from metadata supplied by the sample provider, not from assay-based typing.

Per the germline V gene, MGHRA is the CDR1 and YSYEKL is the CDR2. Inclusive of the bounding cysteine and phenylalanine, the CDR3 is 15 residues long. The DNA shown is the 45-base CDR3, in frame from base 1. Between the V and J ends, shortened by 6 bases and 5 bases respectively, the junction contains 17 bases. Whole blood was collected in K2EDTA tubes by collaborating institutions according to the institutions' own protocols. Collaborator samples were shipped for TCRbeta analysis as frozen whole blood, isolated PBMCs, or DNA extracted from either sample type. The full study reports these points: Clinical and demographic metadata were provided uncurated, with the amount varying by source and participant.

This TCR was recovered from a young man with acute or convalescent COVID-19. Sequenced: peripheral blood. The chain joins TRBV4-1 to TRBJ2-1; the D segment could be TRBD1, given 6 matching bases. The CDR3 protein sequence reads: CASRRRGFRDNEQFF. The DNA is as follows: TGCGCCAGCAGGCGAAGGGGGTTTCGGGACAATGAGCAGTTCTTC.